This passage covers 18 T cell receptor beta chains from one sample sequenced in a study of radiotherapy plus CTLA-4 blockade in lung cancer. TCRdb keeps only in-frame clones here, not all; method: immunoSEQ multiplex PCR. In the table there are around 70,000 clones, approximately 82% of which are singletons. The sample was peripheral blood, taken from a patient treated with radiotherapy plus ipilimumab. The receptors stem from a human donor with non-small cell lung cancer who had a partial response to radiotherapy plus ipilimumab.

This chain joins TRBV5-1 and TRBJ2-5; 8 bases fit TRBD2. CDR1 and CDR2 from the germline V gene are SGHRS and YFSETQ. The CDR3 has 14 residues. Trimming cost V 4 bases and J 2 bases; bases outside gene matches: 4. CDR3 sequence (DNA): TGCGCCAGCAGCCCCTCTAGCGGGCAAGAGACCCAGTACTTC. Translation gives CASSPSSGQETQYF.

The chain recombines TRBV28 with TRBJ1-1; TRBD1 matches 9 bases. The CDR3 is 12 amino acids. V dropped 6 bases and J dropped 8; count of bases not matched to a gene: 4. The germline CDR1 and CDR2 sequences are MDHEN and SYDVKM. CDR3: CASRDRGREAFF. As DNA, the CDR3 is TGTGCCAGCAGGGACAGGGGTAGAGAAGCTTTCTTT.

In DNA form, the CDR3 reads TGCGCCAGCAGCTTAACTAGCGGGAGGAGCTCCTACGAGCAGTACTTC. Amino acid sequence: CASSLTSGRSSYEQYF. The chain joins TRBV5-1 to TRBJ2-7, with 12 bases identical to TRBD2. The CDR3 contains 16 residues. Unmatched junction bases numbered 3, after V lost 2 bases and J lost 0 bases. Germline V lookup: CDR1 SGHRS, CDR2 YFSETQ.

The rearrangement links TRBV29-1 to TRBJ2-1; D uncertain. Looked up from germline, CDR1 is SQVTM and CDR2 is ANQGSEA. Trimming shortened V by 8 bases and J by 0 bases, and 5 bases separated the two germline ends. This CDR3 spans 11 amino acids. In DNA form, the CDR3 reads TGCAGCTTTAGCTCCTACAATGAGCAGTTCTTC. Protein: CSFSSYNEQFF.

In this sample, this clone turned up a few times. This sequence joins TRBV5-6 and TRBJ2-7, with TRBD1 matching 7 bases. Per germline, CDR1 SGHDT and CDR2 YYEEEE. The CDR3 is made up of 16 amino acids. V shed 4 bases and J 3 bases; nucleotides not matched to a gene: 13. The CDR3 sequence: CASSVESGTDLYEQYF. As DNA, the CDR3 is TGTGCCAGCAGCGTAGAATCCGGGACAGACCTCTACGAGCAGTACTTC.

The V and J genes are TRBV5-1 and TRBJ2-1; TRBD2 matches at 13 bases. Trimming took 4 bases from V and 8 from J; bases not matched to a gene: 9. Germline V gene data show CDR1 as SGHRS and CDR2 as YFSETQ. The CDR3 sequence is 16 residues long. The CDR3 protein is CASSPWTSGSRDEQFF. Written as DNA, the CDR3 is TGCGCCAGCAGCCCATGGACTAGCGGGAGTAGGGATGAGCAGTTCTTC. The whole variable domain, remainder taken from reference TRBV5-1 and TRBJ2-1, is KAGVTQTPRYLIKTRGQQVTLSCSPISGHRSVSWYQQTPGQGLQFLFEYFSETQRNKGNFPGRFSGRQFSNSRSEMNVSTLELGDSALYLCASSPWTSGSRDEQFFGPGTRLTVL.

This clone was seen once. The chain couples TRBV10-3 to TRBJ2-3, with 9 bases that match TRBD2. V shed 5 bases and J 4 bases; nucleotides not matched to a gene: 13. This CDR3 region has 17 residues. Germline-derived CDR1 and CDR2 are ENHRY and SYGVKD. In nucleotides, the CDR3 is TGTGCCATCAGTTCCGGCCTTAGCGGGAGTGGGGCAGATACGCAGTATTTT. Encoded protein: CAISSGLSGSGADTQYF.

The chain combines TRBV6-5 with TRBJ2-7; 8 nucleotides match TRBD1. Germline assignment: CDR1 MNHEY and CDR2 SVGAGI. The CDR3 length is 14 residues. J lost 5 bases, V lost 6 bases, and 9 bases had no gene match. The CDR3, as DNA: TGTGCCAGCAGACGAAGACAGGGGCAGAACGAGCAGTACTTC. Encoded protein: CASRRRQGQNEQYF.

The chain uses TRBV14 and TRBJ2-5; D remains ambiguous. The J call is in doubt because the DNA end fits TRBJ2-7 better. CDR1 is SGHDN, CDR2 FVKESK, per germline. The CDR3 totals 16 residues. This CDR3 reads CASSLKYSSSPLEQYF. The CDR3 region has the DNA TGTGCCAGCAGCCTTAAGTATTCAAGCTCCCCCCTCGAGCAGTACTTC.

This chain joins TRBV18 and TRBJ2-7; TRBD2 matches 14 bases. Germline V gene sequence: CDR1 KGHSH, CDR2 LQKENI. The CDR3 loop spans 17 amino acids. The V and J ends lost 6 bases and 4 bases, in that order; junction bases with no gene match: 11. In DNA, the CDR3 is TGTGCCAGCTCCCAACCGGGACTAGCGGGAGAGCGGTACGAGCAGTACTTC. Protein: CASSQPGLAGERYEQYF.

V gene TRBV2 combines with J gene TRBJ2-5; D ambiguous. This CDR3 is built from 11 residues. Trimming shortened V by 3 bases and J by 5 bases, and 4 bases separated the two germline ends. Germline CDR1 and CDR2: SNHLY and FYNNEI. CDR3 bases: TGTGCCAGCAGTGAGAGGGAGACCCAGTACTTC. The encoded protein is CASSERETQYF.

Turning to this clone: An end of the junction differs from the germline gene, which may be a read error. The rearrangement uses TRBV19 and TRBJ2-1, with TRBD2 identical over 9 bases. The CDR3 is 16 residues long. The germline V gene has CDR1 LNHDA and CDR2 SQIVND (reference sequence). CDR3 coding DNA: TGTGCCAGTAGTATAGATACGCGGGCGGGAGGGCCGAGGATGGTCTTC. Amino acids: CASSIDTRAGGPRMVF.

The CDR3 coding sequence is TGTGCCAGTAGTACCCGACCCAGCGACGTGGATACGCAGTATTTT. Translating it yields CASSTRPSDVDTQYF. The V call is TRBV19, the J call TRBJ2-3; D is ambiguous. Trimming shortened V by 4 bases and J by 6 bases, and 17 bases separated the two germline ends. In germline, CDR1 is LNHDA, CDR2 SQIVND (reference sequence). This CDR3 comprises 15 residues.

The CDR3 spells CASRISGQGGHEQYF. DNA for the CDR3: TGTGCCAGCAGGATATCGGGACAGGGAGGTCACGAGCAGTACTTC. V is TRBV27 and J is TRBJ2-7; 9 positions agree with TRBD1. The CDR3 is 15 amino acids. The germline V gene encodes CDR1 MNHEY and CDR2 SMNVEV (reference sequence). V lost 6 bases to trimming and J lost 5 bases; unmatched junction nucleotides: 11.

The chain is built from TRBV19 and TRBJ2-2; TRBD2 matches 9 bases. CDR1 and CDR2 (germline): LNHDA, SQIVND (reference sequence). This CDR3 has 17 residues. Trimming removed 3 bases from V and 1 base from J; junction bases left unmatched: 6. The CDR3 loop is CASSMASTSGNTGELFF. In DNA form, the CDR3 reads TGTGCCAGTAGTATGGCTTCGACTAGCGGGAACACCGGGGAGCTGTTTTTT.

The chain joins TRBV6-1 to TRBJ2-1; 9 nucleotides align to TRBD2. J lost 7 bases, V lost 2 bases, and 15 bases had no gene match. CDR1 MNHNS and CDR2 SASEGT come from the germline V gene. This CDR3 comprises 18 residues. CDR3 protein: CASSERSRGRAFGNEQFF. Written as DNA, the CDR3 is TGTGCCAGCAGTGAACGGTCTCGCGGGAGGGCCTTCGGGAATGAGCAGTTCTTC.

V usage is TRBV7-9 and J usage is TRBJ2-1; no firm D call. The CDR3 sequence is 12 residues long. V was clipped by 5 bases and J by 5 bases, with 7 bases between them. The germline V gene has CDR1 SEHNR and CDR2 FQNEAQ (reference sequence). CDR3 sequence reads: CASSPTDNEQFF. The CDR3 DNA reads as TGTGCCAGCAGCCCGACTGACAATGAGCAGTTCTTC.

This clone was observed once. The same CDR3 is also encoded by other DNA sequences in this sample. This chain uses TRBV5-1 with TRBJ1-5; D uncertain. This CDR3 is 14 amino acids long. CDR1 and CDR2 (germline): SGHRS, YFSETQ. V was cut by 4 bases and J by 3 bases, with 11 bases left in between. CDR3: CASSPTGTNQPQHF. In nucleotides, the CDR3 is TGCGCCAGCAGCCCCACGGGTACCAATCAGCCCCAGCATTTT.